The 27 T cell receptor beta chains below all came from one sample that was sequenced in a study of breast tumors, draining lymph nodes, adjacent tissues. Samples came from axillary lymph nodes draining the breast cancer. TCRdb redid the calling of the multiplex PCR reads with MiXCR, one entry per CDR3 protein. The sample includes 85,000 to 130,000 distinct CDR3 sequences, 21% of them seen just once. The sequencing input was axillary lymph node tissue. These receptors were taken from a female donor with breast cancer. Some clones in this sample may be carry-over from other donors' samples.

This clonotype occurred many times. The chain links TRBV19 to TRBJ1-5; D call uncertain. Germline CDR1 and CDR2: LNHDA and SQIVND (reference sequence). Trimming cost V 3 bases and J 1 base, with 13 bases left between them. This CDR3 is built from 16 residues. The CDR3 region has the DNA TGTGCCAGTAGTATCTCCGGGGTGGCGAGCAATCAGCCCCAGCATTTT. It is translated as CASSISGVASNQPQHF.

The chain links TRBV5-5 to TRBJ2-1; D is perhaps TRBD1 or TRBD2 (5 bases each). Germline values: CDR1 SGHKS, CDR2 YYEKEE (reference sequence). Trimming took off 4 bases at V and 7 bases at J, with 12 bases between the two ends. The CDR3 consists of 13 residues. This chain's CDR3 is CASSPNWGNEQFF. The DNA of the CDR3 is TGTGCCAGCAGCCCGAATTGGGGGAATGAGCAGTTCTTC.

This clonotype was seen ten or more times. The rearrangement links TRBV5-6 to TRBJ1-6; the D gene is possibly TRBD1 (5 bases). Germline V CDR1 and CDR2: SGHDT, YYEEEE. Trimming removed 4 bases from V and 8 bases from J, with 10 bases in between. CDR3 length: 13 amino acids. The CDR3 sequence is CASSGWGDSPLHF. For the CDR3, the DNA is TGTGCCAGCAGCGGATGGGGGGATTCACCCCTCCACTTT.

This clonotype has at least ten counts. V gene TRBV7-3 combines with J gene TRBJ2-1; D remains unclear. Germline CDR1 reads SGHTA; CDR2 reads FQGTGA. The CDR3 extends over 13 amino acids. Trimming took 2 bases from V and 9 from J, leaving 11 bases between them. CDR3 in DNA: TGTGCCAGCAGCTTACAATCTTCTTCTGAGCAGTTCTTC. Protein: CASSLQSSSEQFF.

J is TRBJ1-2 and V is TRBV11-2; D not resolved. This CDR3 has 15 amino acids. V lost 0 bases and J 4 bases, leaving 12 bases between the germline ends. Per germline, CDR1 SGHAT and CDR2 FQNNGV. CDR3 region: CASSLDPAALYGYTF. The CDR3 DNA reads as TGTGCCAGCAGCTTAGATCCGGCAGCCCTCTATGGCTACACCTTC.

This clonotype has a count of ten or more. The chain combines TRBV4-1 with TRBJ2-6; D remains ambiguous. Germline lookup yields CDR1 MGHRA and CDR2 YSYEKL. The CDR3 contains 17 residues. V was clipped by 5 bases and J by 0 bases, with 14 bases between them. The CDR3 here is CASSEGYRPSGANVLTF. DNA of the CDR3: TGCGCCAGCAGCGAAGGGTACAGACCCTCTGGGGCCAACGTCCTGACTTTC.

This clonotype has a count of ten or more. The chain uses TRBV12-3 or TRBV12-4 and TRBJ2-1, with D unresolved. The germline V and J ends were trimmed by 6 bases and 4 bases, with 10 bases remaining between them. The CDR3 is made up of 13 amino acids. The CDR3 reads CASSRRSYNEQFF. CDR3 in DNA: TGTGCCAGCAGCCGGAGATCATACAATGAGCAGTTCTTC.

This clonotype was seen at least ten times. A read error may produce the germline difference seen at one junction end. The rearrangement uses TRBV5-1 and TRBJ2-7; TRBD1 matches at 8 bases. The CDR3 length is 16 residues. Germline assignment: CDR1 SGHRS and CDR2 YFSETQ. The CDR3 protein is CASSPDLQGASDEQYF. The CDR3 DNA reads TGCGCCAGCAGCCCCGACTTGCAGGGGGCCTCCGACGAGCAGTACTTC.

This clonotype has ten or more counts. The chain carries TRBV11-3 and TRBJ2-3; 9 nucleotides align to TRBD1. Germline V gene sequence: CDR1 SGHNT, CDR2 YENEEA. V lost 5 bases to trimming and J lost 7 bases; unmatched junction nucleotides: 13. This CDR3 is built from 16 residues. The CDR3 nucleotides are TGTGCCAGCAGCCTGACGTTCGGGACAGGGAACTATACGCAGTATTTT. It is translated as CASSLTFGTGNYTQYF.

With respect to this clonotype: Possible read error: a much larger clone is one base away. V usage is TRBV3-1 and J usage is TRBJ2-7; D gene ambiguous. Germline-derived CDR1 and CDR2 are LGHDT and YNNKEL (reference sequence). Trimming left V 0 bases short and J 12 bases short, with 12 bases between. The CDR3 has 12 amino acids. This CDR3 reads CASSQEGWKRYF. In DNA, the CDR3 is TGTGCCAGCAGCCAAGAGGGATGGAAGCGGTACTTC.

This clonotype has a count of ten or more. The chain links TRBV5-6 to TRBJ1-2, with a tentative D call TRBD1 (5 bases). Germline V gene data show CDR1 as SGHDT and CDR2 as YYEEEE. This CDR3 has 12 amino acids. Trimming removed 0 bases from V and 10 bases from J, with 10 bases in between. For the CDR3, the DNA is TGTGCCAGCAGCTTGGAGGGACTCCTCTACACCTTC. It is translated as CASSLEGLLYTF.

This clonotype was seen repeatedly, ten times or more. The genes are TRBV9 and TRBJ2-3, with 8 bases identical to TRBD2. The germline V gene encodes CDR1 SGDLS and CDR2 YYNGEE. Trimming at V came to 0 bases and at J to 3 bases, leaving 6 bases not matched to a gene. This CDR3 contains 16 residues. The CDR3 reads CASSVAAGGSTDTQYF. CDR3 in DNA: TGTGCCAGCAGCGTAGCCGCGGGAGGTTCGACAGATACGCAGTATTTT.

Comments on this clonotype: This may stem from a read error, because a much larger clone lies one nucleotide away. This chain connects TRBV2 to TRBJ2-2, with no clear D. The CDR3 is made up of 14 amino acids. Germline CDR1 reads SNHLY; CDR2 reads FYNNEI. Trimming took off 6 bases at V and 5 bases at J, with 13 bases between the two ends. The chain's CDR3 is CASSPTRRTGELFF. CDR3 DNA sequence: TGTGCCAGCAGCCCGACAAGGCGAACCGGGGAGCTGTTTTTT.

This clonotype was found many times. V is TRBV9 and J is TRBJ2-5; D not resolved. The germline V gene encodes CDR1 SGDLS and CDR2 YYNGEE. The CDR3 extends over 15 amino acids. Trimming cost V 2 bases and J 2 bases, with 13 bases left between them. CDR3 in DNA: TGTGCCAGCAGCGTTTCCCCAAGCCAGCAAGAGACCCAGTACTTC. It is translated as CASSVSPSQQETQYF. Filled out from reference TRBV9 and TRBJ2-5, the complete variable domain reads DSGVTQTPKHLITATGQRVTLRCSPRSGDLSVYWYQQSLDQGLQFLIQYYNGEERAKGNILERFSAQQFPDLHSELNLSSLELGDSALYFCASSVSPSQQETQYFGPGTRLLVL.

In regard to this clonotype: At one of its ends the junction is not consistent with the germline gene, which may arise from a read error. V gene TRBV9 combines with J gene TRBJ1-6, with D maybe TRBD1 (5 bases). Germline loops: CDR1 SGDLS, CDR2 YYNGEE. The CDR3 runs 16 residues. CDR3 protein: CASSATAGLGNSPPHF. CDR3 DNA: TGTGCCAGCAGCGCGACGGCAGGGCTTGGGAATTCACCCCCCCACTTT.

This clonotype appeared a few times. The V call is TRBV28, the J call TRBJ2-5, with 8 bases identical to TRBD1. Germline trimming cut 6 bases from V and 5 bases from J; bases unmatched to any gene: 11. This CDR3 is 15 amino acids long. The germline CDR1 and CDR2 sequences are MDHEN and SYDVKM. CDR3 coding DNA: TGTGCCAGCAGGACCCCCCAGGGGGCAGGGGAGACCCAGTACTTC. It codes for CASRTPQGAGETQYF.

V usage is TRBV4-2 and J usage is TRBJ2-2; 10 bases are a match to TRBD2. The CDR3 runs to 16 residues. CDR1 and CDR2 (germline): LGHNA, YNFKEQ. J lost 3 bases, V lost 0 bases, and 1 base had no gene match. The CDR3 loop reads CASSQEGLAYTGELFF. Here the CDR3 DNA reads TGTGCCAGCAGCCAAGAGGGACTAGCGTACACCGGGGAGCTGTTTTTT.

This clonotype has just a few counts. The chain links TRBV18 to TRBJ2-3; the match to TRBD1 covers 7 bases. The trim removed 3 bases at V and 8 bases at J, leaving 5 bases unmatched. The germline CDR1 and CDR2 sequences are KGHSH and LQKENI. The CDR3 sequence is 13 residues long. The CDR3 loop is CASSPTGDGTQYF. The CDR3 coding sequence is TGTGCCAGCTCACCTACAGGGGACGGTACGCAGTATTTT.

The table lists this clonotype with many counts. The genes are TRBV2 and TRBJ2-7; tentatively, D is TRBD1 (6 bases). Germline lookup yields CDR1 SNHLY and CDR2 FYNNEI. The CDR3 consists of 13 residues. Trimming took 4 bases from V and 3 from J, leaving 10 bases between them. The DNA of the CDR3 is TGTGCCAGCAGTGCAGGGGTATTCTACGAGCAGTACTTC. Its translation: CASSAGVFYEQYF. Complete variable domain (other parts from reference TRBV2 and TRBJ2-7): EPEVTQTPSHQVTQMGQEVILRCVPISNHLYFYWYRQILGQKVEFLVSFYNNEISEKSEIFDDQFSVERPDGSNFTLKIRSTKLEDSAMYFCASSAGVFYEQYFGPGTRLTVT.

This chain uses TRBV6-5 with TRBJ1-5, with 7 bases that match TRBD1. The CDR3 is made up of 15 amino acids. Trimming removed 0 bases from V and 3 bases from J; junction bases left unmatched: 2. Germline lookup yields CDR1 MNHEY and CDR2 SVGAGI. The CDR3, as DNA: TGTGCCAGCAGTTACTCCGGACAGGTCAATCAGCCCCAGCATTTT. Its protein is CASSYSGQVNQPQHF.

The CDR3 spells CASSQRRQGGSGGELFF. The CDR3 region has the DNA TGTGCCAGCAGCCAGCGCAGACAGGGAGGGTCGGGCGGGGAGCTGTTTTTT. V usage is TRBV3-1 and J usage is TRBJ2-2; possibly TRBD1 or TRBD2 for D (7 bases each). The CDR3 sequence is 17 residues long. V was clipped by 3 bases and J by 7 bases, with 21 bases between them. The germline V gene has CDR1 LGHDT and CDR2 YNNKEL (reference sequence).

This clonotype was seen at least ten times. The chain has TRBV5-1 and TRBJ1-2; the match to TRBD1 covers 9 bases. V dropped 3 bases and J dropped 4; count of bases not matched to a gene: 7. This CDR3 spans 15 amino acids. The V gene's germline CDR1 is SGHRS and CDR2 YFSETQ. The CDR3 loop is CASSSGQGGGYGYTF. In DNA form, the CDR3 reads TGCGCCAGCAGCTCGGGACAGGGAGGGGGCTATGGCTACACCTTC.

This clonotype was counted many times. In DNA, the CDR3 is TGTGCCAGCAGTTATTCGGTACAGGCGAGCTCCTATAATTCACCCCTCCACTTT. It encodes CASSYSVQASSYNSPLHF. The V and J genes are TRBV6-9 and TRBJ1-6, with TRBD1 as a possible D gene (5 bases). The germline CDR1 and CDR2 sequences are MNHGY and SVAAGI. This CDR3 is 18 amino acids long. Trimming removed 0 bases at V and 0 bases at J, with 12 bases between.

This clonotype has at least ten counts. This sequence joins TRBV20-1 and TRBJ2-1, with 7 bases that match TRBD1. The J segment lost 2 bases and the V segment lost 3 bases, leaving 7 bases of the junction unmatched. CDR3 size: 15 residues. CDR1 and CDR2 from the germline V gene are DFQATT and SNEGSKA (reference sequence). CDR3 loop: CSARVSGGTYNEQFF. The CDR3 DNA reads TGCAGTGCTAGGGTATCAGGGGGAACCTACAATGAGCAGTTCTTC.

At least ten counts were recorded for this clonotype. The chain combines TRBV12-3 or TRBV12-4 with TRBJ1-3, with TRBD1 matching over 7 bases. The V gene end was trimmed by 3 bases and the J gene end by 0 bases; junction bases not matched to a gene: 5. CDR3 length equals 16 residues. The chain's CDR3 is CASSFRQGDSGNTIYF. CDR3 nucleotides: TGTGCCAGCAGTTTTCGGCAGGGGGACTCTGGAAACACCATATATTTT.

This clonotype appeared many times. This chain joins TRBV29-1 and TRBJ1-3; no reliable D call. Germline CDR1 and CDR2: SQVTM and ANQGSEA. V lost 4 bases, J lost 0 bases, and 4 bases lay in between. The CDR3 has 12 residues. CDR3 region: CSVVSSGNTIYF. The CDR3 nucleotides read TGCAGCGTTGTGAGCTCTGGAAACACCATATATTTT.

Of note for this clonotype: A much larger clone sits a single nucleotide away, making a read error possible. The DNA for the CDR3 is TGTGCCAGCAGAGATATCTCTGGGGCCAACGTCCTGGCTTTC. It specifies CASRDISGANVLAF. The V gene is TRBV12-3 or TRBV12-4, the J gene TRBJ2-6, with D tentatively TRBD1 (5 bases). The CDR3 extends over 14 amino acids.